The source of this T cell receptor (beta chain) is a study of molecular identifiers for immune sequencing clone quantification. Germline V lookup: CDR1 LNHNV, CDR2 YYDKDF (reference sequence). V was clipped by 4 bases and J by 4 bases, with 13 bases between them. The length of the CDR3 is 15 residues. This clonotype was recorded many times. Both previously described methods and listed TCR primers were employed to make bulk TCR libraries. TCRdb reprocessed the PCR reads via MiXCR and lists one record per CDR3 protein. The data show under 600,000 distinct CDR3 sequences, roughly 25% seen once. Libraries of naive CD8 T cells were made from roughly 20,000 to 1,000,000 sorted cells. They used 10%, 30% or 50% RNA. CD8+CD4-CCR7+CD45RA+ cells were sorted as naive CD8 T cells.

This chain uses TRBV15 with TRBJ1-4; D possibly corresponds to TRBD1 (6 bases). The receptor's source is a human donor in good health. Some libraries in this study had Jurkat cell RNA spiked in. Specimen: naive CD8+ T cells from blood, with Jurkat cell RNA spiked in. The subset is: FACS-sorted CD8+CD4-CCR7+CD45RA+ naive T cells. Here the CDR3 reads CATSTKQGINEKLFF. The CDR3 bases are TGTGCCACCAGCACAAAACAGGGAATTAATGAAAAACTGTTTTTT.